The rows below give T cell receptor beta chains drawn from one sample of a study of T-cell reconstitution after alpha-beta-depleted transplantation in children. TCRdb fed the PCR reads into MiXCR, producing one record per CDR3 protein. This table has roughly 180,000 distinct CDR3 sequences, about 15% appearing once. The sequenced sample was PBMCs from the stem cell graft donor, obtained from the stem cell graft. The receptors stem from a human donor who donated a stem cell graft to a child with acute lymphoblastic leukemia. The CDR3 runs from the conserved cysteine through the conserved F or W. Each record gives: clone size, D gene, J gene, CDR3 length, V gene, CDR3 protein, CDR3 DNA. The D gene is left open where the match is weak. Size values are once, few and many counts, or a class for expanded clones, and some rows have none.

clone_size: many; d_call: TRBD1; j_call: TRBJ2-1; cdr3_length: 15; v_call: TRBV12-3/TRBV12-4; cdr3_aa: CASSFSGTGYNEQFF; cdr3_nt: TGTGCCAGCAGTTTCTCAGGGACAGGGTACAATGAGCAGTTCTTC
clone_size: .; d_call: .; j_call: TRBJ2-7; cdr3_length: 15; v_call: TRBV6-1; cdr3_aa: CASSLPTGRGYEQYF; cdr3_nt: TGTGCCAGCAGCCTCCCGACAGGGAGGGGCTACGAGCAGTACTTC
clone_size: many; d_call: .; j_call: TRBJ2-7; cdr3_length: 11; v_call: TRBV6-6; cdr3_aa: CASIPEYEQYF; cdr3_nt: TGTGCCAGCATTCCCGAGTACGAGCAGTACTTC
clone_size: many; d_call: .; j_call: TRBJ1-1; cdr3_length: 13; v_call: TRBV6-2/TRBV6-3; cdr3_aa: CASSYAENTEAFF; cdr3_nt: TGTGCCAGCAGTTACGCAGAGAACACTGAAGCTTTCTTT
clone_size: many; d_call: TRBD1; j_call: TRBJ1-5; cdr3_length: 15; v_call: TRBV12-3/TRBV12-4; cdr3_aa: CASRPDRGDNQPQHF; cdr3_nt: TGTGCCAGCAGGCCCGACAGGGGCGACAATCAGCCCCAGCATTTT
clone_size: few; d_call: TRBD2; j_call: TRBJ2-5; cdr3_length: 12; v_call: TRBV29-1; cdr3_aa: CSVPLAGETQYF; cdr3_nt: TGCAGCGTTCCCCTAGCGGGGGAGACCCAGTACTTC
clone_size: many; d_call: TRBD2; j_call: TRBJ2-1; cdr3_length: 16; v_call: TRBV6-1; cdr3_aa: CATAWGLAGGYNEQFF; cdr3_nt: TGTGCCACCGCCTGGGGGCTAGCGGGGGGGTACAATGAGCAGTTCTTC
clone_size: once; d_call: TRBD2; j_call: TRBJ2-7; cdr3_length: 17; v_call: TRBV9; cdr3_aa: CASSPRSGTSVSYEQYF; cdr3_nt: TGTGCCAGCAGCCCCCGGTCCGGGACTAGCGTATCCTACGAGCAGTACTTC
clone_size: .; d_call: .; j_call: TRBJ1-5; cdr3_length: 13; v_call: TRBV27; cdr3_aa: CASSWTVNQPQHF; cdr3_nt: TGTGCCAGCAGTTGGACAGTCAATCAGCCCCAGCATTTT
clone_size: .; d_call: .; j_call: TRBJ2-7; cdr3_length: 13; v_call: TRBV7-6; cdr3_aa: CASSRRVTYEQYF; cdr3_nt: TGTGCCAGCAGCCGCAGGGTCACCTACGAGCAGTACTTC
clone_size: many; d_call: .; j_call: TRBJ1-1; cdr3_length: 12; v_call: TRBV10-1; cdr3_aa: CASRGRGTEAFF; cdr3_nt: TGCGCCAGCAGGGGACGCGGGACTGAAGCTTTCTTT
clone_size: many; d_call: .; j_call: TRBJ2-3; cdr3_length: 15; v_call: TRBV24-1; cdr3_aa: CATSGLGSSTDTQYF; cdr3_nt: TGTGCCACCAGTGGTCTGGGCAGTTCCACAGATACGCAGTATTTT
clone_size: many; d_call: .; j_call: TRBJ1-2; cdr3_length: 11; v_call: TRBV29-1; cdr3_aa: CSVVVGGGYTF; cdr3_nt: TGCAGCGTTGTAGTGGGAGGTGGCTACACCTTC
clone_size: .; d_call: .; j_call: TRBJ2-5; cdr3_length: 14; v_call: TRBV1; cdr3_aa: CTSSQVFREETQYF; cdr3_nt: TGCACCAGCAGCCAAGTTTTCAGGGAAGAGACCCAGTACTTC
clone_size: .; d_call: TRBD2; j_call: TRBJ2-7; cdr3_length: 13; v_call: TRBV20-1; cdr3_aa: CSARRGRVSEQYF; cdr3_nt: TGCAGTGCTAGGCGGGGGAGGGTGAGCGAGCAGTACTTC
clone_size: many; d_call: .; j_call: TRBJ2-3; cdr3_length: 13; v_call: TRBV12-3/TRBV12-4; cdr3_aa: CASSLVGKDTQYF; cdr3_nt: TGTGCCAGCAGTTTAGTAGGGAAAGATACGCAGTATTTT
clone_size: many; d_call: TRBD2; j_call: TRBJ2-1; cdr3_length: 18; v_call: TRBV29-1; cdr3_aa: CSVEGLAGPERTGNEQFF; cdr3_nt: TGCAGCGTTGAAGGACTAGCGGGGCCAGAAAGGACAGGTAATGAGCAGTTCTTC
clone_size: .; d_call: TRBD2; j_call: TRBJ2-2; cdr3_length: 13; v_call: TRBV12-3/TRBV12-4; cdr3_aa: CACSLAGRRELFF; cdr3_nt: TGTGCCTGCAGTTTAGCGGGACGCCGGGAGCTGTTTTTT
clone_size: many; d_call: .; j_call: TRBJ2-2; cdr3_length: 14; v_call: TRBV20-1; cdr3_aa: CSARRGSNTGELFF; cdr3_nt: TGCAGTGCTAGAAGGGGGTCGAACACCGGGGAGCTGTTTTTT
clone_size: many; d_call: TRBD2; j_call: TRBJ2-5; cdr3_length: 15; v_call: TRBV5-6; cdr3_aa: CASTIVSGGQETQYF; cdr3_nt: TGTGCCAGCACCATTGTTAGCGGGGGCCAAGAGACCCAGTACTTC
clone_size: many; d_call: .; j_call: TRBJ2-3; cdr3_length: 12; v_call: TRBV29-1; cdr3_aa: CSVARDADTQYF; cdr3_nt: TGCAGCGTTGCCAGGGATGCAGATACGCAGTATTTT
clone_size: many; d_call: .; j_call: TRBJ2-1; cdr3_length: 13; v_call: TRBV27; cdr3_aa: CASMGYAYNEQFF; cdr3_nt: TGTGCCAGCATGGGGTACGCCTACAATGAGCAGTTCTTC
clone_size: many; d_call: .; j_call: TRBJ2-2; cdr3_length: 17; v_call: TRBV6-1; cdr3_aa: CASSRPYLKQETGELFF; cdr3_nt: TGTGCCAGCAGTCGCCCTTATTTGAAGCAGGAAACCGGGGAGCTGTTTTTT
clone_size: many; d_call: .; j_call: TRBJ1-2; cdr3_length: 14; v_call: TRBV12-3/TRBV12-4; cdr3_aa: CASKEGLQLGGYTF; cdr3_nt: TGTGCCAGCAAAGAGGGACTCCAACTGGGGGGCTACACCTTC
clone_size: .; d_call: .; j_call: TRBJ2-5; cdr3_length: 14; v_call: TRBV21-1; cdr3_aa: CASSKMAEAETQYF; cdr3_nt: TGTGCCAGCAGCAAAATGGCGGAGGCAGAGACCCAGTACTTC
clone_size: many; d_call: TRBD1; j_call: TRBJ1-1; cdr3_length: 15; v_call: TRBV7-8; cdr3_aa: CASSLAARGGTEAFF; cdr3_nt: TGTGCCAGCAGCTTAGCGGCCAGGGGGGGCACTGAAGCTTTCTTT
clone_size: many; d_call: .; j_call: TRBJ2-5; cdr3_length: 18; v_call: TRBV11-2; cdr3_aa: CASSLGPSLHGNQETQYF; cdr3_nt: TGTGCCAGCAGCTTAGGACCCTCACTCCACGGAAACCAAGAGACCCAGTACTTC
clone_size: .; d_call: .; j_call: TRBJ2-4; cdr3_length: 14; v_call: TRBV5-1; cdr3_aa: CASSLGGSTPIQYF; cdr3_nt: TGCGCCAGCAGCTTGGGGGGTTCAACCCCCATTCAGTACTTC
clone_size: many; d_call: .; j_call: TRBJ2-2; cdr3_length: 17; v_call: TRBV7-9; cdr3_aa: CASSYQKPGLPTGELFF; cdr3_nt: TGTGCCAGCAGCTACCAGAAACCGGGACTCCCCACCGGGGAGCTGTTTTTT
clone_size: many; d_call: .; j_call: TRBJ2-7; cdr3_length: 13; v_call: TRBV12-3/TRBV12-4; cdr3_aa: CASSPGGSYEQYF; cdr3_nt: TGTGCCAGCAGCCCCGGAGGGTCCTACGAGCAGTACTTC
clone_size: many; d_call: TRBD1; j_call: TRBJ2-2; cdr3_length: 19; v_call: TRBV5-1; cdr3_aa: CASSFRDRGLGWNTGELFF; cdr3_nt: TGCGCCAGCAGCTTCCGGGACAGGGGGCTCGGGTGGAACACCGGGGAGCTGTTTTTT
clone_size: many; d_call: .; j_call: TRBJ1-6; cdr3_length: 17; v_call: TRBV7-8; cdr3_aa: CASSLPRRFGSNSPLHF; cdr3_nt: TGTGCCAGCAGCCTCCCTCGCCGGTTTGGCTCCAATTCACCCCTCCACTTT
clone_size: .; d_call: .; j_call: TRBJ1-1; cdr3_length: 14; v_call: TRBV5-1; cdr3_aa: CASSLARHGTEAFF; cdr3_nt: TGCGCCAGCAGCTTGGCCCGACACGGAACTGAAGCTTTCTTT
clone_size: many; d_call: TRBD2; j_call: TRBJ2-7; cdr3_length: 12; v_call: TRBV29-1; cdr3_aa: CSALAVTYEQYF; cdr3_nt: TGCAGCGCACTAGCGGTTACCTACGAGCAGTACTTC
clone_size: .; d_call: .; j_call: TRBJ2-5; cdr3_length: 13; v_call: TRBV5-6; cdr3_aa: CASSRSVQETQYF; cdr3_nt: TGTGCCAGCAGCCGTAGCGTACAAGAGACCCAGTACTTC
clone_size: few; d_call: .; j_call: TRBJ2-1; cdr3_length: 11; v_call: TRBV28; cdr3_aa: CATSLVDEQFF; cdr3_nt: TGTGCCACCAGCTTAGTCGATGAGCAGTTCTTC
clone_size: many; d_call: .; j_call: TRBJ2-1; cdr3_length: 12; v_call: TRBV5-1; cdr3_aa: CASSLLQNEQFF; cdr3_nt: TGCGCCAGCAGCTTGTTACAGAATGAGCAGTTCTTC